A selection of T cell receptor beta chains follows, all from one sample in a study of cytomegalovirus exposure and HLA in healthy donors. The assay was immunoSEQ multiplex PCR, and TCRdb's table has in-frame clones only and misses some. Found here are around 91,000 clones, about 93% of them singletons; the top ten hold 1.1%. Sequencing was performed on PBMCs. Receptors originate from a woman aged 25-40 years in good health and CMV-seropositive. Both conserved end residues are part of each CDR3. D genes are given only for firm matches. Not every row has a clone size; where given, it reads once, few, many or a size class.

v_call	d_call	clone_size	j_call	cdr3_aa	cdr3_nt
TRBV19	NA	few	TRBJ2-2	CASSLTGELFF	TGTGCCAGTAGTCTCACCGGGGAGCTGTTTTTT
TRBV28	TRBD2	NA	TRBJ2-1	CASSLRLAGVSGNEQFF	TGTGCCAGCAGTTTGAGACTAGCGGGAGTGAGCGGCAATGAGCAGTTCTTC
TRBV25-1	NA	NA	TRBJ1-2	CASSESGVSDGYTF	TGTGCCAGCAGTGAATCAGGGGTTAGTGATGGCTACACCTTC
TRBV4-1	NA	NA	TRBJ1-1	CASRSPTAGTEAFF	TGCGCCAGCAGAAGCCCAACGGCGGGCACTGAAGCTTTCTTT
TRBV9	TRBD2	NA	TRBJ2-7	CASSPSGTYEQYF	TGTGCCAGCAGCCCTAGCGGGACCTACGAGCAGTACTTC
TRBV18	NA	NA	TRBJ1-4	CASSPVTSGGGTNEKLFF	TGTGCCAGCTCACCAGTGACGTCCGGAGGCGGCACTAATGAAAAACTGTTTTTT
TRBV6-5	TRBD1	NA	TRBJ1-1	CASTLRTGAPEAFF	TGTGCCAGCACTTTGCGAACAGGGGCCCCTGAAGCTTTCTTT
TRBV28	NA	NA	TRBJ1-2	CASTPSGGPDGYTF	TGTGCCAGCACCCCTTCTGGGGGCCCCGATGGCTACACCTTC
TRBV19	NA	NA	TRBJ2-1	CASTPGSASSGPYNEQFF	TGTGCCAGTACCCCGGGTAGTGCTAGCTCGGGTCCTTACAATGAGCAGTTCTTC
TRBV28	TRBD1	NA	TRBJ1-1	CASRKRQGMNTEAFF	TGTGCCAGCAGAAAGAGACAGGGCATGAACACTGAAGCTTTCTTT
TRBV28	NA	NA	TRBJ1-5	CASRPDRPYNQPQHF	TGTGCCAGCAGACCCGACAGGCCTTACAATCAGCCCCAGCATTTT
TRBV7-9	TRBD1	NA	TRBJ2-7	CASSTRDRAYEQYF	TGTGCCAGCAGCACCCGGGACAGGGCCTACGAGCAGTACTTC
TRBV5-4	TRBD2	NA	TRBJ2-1	CASSKGTSGSPEQFF	TGTGCCAGCAGCAAAGGGACTAGCGGGAGCCCTGAGCAGTTCTTC
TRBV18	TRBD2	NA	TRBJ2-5	CASSPALAVNQETQYF	TGTGCCAGCTCACCCGCACTAGCGGTTAACCAAGAGACCCAGTACTTC
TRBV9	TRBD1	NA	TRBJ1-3	CASSAGLLRDRYLSGNTIYF	TGTGCCAGCAGCGCCGGATTACTCCGGGACAGATATCTCTCTGGAAACACCATATATTTT
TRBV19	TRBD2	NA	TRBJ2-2	CASSGGTSGSGTGELFF	TGTGCCAGTAGTGGCGGGACTAGCGGGAGCGGCACCGGGGAGCTGTTTTTT
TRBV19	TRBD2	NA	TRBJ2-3	CASSAGLGRADTQYF	TGTGCCAGTAGTGCGGGACTAGGGCGGGCAGATACGCAGTATTTT
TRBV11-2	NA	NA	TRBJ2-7	CASSSIGQEQSYEQYF	TGTGCCAGCAGCTCGATAGGACAAGAACAGTCCTACGAGCAGTACTTC
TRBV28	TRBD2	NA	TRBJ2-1	CASSPGLALYNEQFF	TGTGCCAGCAGTCCGGGACTAGCGCTATACAATGAGCAGTTCTTC
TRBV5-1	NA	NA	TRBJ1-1	CASSLEAGRFMMNTEAFF	TGCGCCAGCAGCTTGGAGGCAGGAAGATTTATGATGAACACTGAAGCTTTCTTT
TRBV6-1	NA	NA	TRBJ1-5	CASSGTRGTFNQPQHF	TGTGCCAGCAGTGGAACTCGGGGGACCTTCAATCAGCCCCAGCATTTT
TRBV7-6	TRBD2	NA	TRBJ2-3	CASSLGSGSGTDTQYF	TGTGCCAGCAGCTTAGGTAGCGGGAGCGGCACAGATACGCAGTATTTT
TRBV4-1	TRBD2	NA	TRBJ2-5	CASSQDEGGLGRTSGNKRTQYF	TGCGCCAGCAGCCAAGATGAAGGGGGGTTGGGGCGGACTAGCGGGAATAAGAGAACCCAGTACTTC
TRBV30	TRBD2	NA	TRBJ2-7	CAWERLAGGYEQYF	TGTGCCTGGGAAAGACTAGCGGGAGGGTACGAGCAGTACTTC
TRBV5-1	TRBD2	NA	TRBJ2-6	CASSPRDLAGGSSGANVLTF	TGCGCCAGCAGCCCAAGGGACCTAGCGGGAGGGAGCTCTGGGGCCAACGTCCTGACTTTC
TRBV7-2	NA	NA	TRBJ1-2	CASSSRTANYGYTF	TGTGCCAGCAGCTCCCGGACAGCTAACTATGGCTACACCTTC
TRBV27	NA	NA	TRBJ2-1	CASSLLGRNSYNEQFF	TGTGCCAGCAGTTTGTTGGGGAGGAACTCCTACAATGAGCAGTTCTTC
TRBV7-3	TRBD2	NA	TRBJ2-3	CASSLIGGLAYRTDTQYF	TGTGCCAGCAGCTTAATCGGGGGACTAGCGTACCGCACAGATACGCAGTATTTT
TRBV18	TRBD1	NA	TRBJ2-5	CASSPPTGTETQYF	TGTGCCAGCTCACCTCCGACAGGGACAGAGACCCAGTACTTC
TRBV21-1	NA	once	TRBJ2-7	CASSKSGQFEYEQYF	TGTGCCAGCAGCAAATCTGGACAGTTTGAATACGAGCAGTACTTC
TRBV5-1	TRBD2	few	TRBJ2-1	CASSLVASGSYNEQFF	TGCGCCAGCAGCTTGGTAGCTAGCGGTTCCTACAATGAGCAGTTCTTC
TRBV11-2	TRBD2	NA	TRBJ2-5	CASSPRGAGVETQYF	TGTGCCAGCAGCCCGCGGGGAGCGGGAGTAGAGACCCAGTACTTC
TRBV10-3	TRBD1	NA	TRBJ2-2	CATSHGDRGETGELFF	TGTGCCACGAGCCACGGGGACAGGGGAGAGACCGGGGAGCTGTTTTTT
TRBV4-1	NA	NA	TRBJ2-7	CASSQTQGGHEQYF	TGCGCCAGCAGCCAAACCCAGGGCGGCCACGAGCAGTACTTC
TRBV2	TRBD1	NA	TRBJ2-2	CASSQDRGNTGELFF	TGTGCCAGCAGTCAGGACAGGGGAAACACCGGGGAGCTGTTTTTT
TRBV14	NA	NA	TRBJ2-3	CASSHPRGGITDTQYF	TGTGCCAGCAGCCATCCTAGGGGCGGGATAACAGATACGCAGTATTTT
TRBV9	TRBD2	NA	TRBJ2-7	CASSVLAGGYEQYF	TGTGCCAGCAGCGTACTAGCGGGAGGCTACGAGCAGTACTTC
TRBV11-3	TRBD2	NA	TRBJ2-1	CASSLSGSGNEQFF	TGTGCCAGCAGCCTTAGCGGGAGTGGGAATGAGCAGTTCTTC
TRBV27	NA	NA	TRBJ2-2	CASSQQGSPTNTGELFF	TGTGCCAGCAGCCAACAGGGTAGCCCAACGAACACCGGGGAGCTGTTTTTT
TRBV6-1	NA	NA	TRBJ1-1	CASKPGGGGSTEAFF	TGTGCCAGCAAACCCGGAGGGGGGGGCTCCACTGAAGCTTTCTTT
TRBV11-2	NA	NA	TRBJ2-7	CASSLVSAASMLPYEQYF	TGTGCCAGCAGCTTAGTATCAGCGGCTAGTATGTTGCCCTACGAGCAGTACTTC
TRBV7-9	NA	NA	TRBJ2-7	CASSWSHEQYF	TGTGCCAGCAGTTGGAGTCACGAGCAGTACTTC
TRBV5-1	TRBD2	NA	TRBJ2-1	CASSLNPTSGSSNEQFF	TGCGCCAGCAGCTTGAATCCGACTAGCGGGAGTTCGAATGAGCAGTTCTTC
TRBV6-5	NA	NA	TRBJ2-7	CASRTGSGAYEQYF	TGTGCCAGCAGAACCGGGTCCGGGGCCTACGAGCAGTACTTC
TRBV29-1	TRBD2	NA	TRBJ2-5	CSVEVRGGRKGGETQYF	TGCAGCGTTGAAGTCCGCGGCGGGAGGAAGGGAGGAGAGACCCAGTACTTC
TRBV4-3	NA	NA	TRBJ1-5	CASSQESGRYQPQHF	TGCGCCAGCAGCCAAGAGTCGGGTCGTTATCAGCCCCAGCATTTT
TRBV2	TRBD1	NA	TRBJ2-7	CASSVAGQGSEQYF	TGTGCCAGCAGTGTCGCAGGACAGGGCTCCGAGCAGTACTTC
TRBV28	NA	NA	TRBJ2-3	CASSKRQESTDTQYF	TGTGCCAGCAGCAAAAGACAGGAAAGCACAGATACGCAGTATTTT
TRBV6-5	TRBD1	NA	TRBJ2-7	CASSRDSQTYEQYF	TGTGCCAGCAGTCGGGACAGCCAAACCTACGAGCAGTACTTC
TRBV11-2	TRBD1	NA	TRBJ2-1	CASSLETGEANYEQFF	TGTGCCAGCAGCTTAGAAACAGGGGAAGCAAACTATGAGCAGTTCTTC
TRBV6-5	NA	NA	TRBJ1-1	CASMVRTAEAFF	TGTGCCAGCATGGTCCGGACTGCTGAAGCTTTCTTT
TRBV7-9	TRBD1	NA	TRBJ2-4	CASSYDRGRENIQYF	TGTGCCAGCAGTTATGACAGGGGGCGTGAAAACATTCAGTACTTC
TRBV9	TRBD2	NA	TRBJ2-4	CASSSNYGGDWGDIQYF	TGTGCCAGCAGCTCCAACTATGGGGGGGACTGGGGTGACATTCAGTACTTC
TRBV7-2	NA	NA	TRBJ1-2	CASSLSYPGFGYTF	TGTGCCAGCAGCTTATCCTACCCAGGGTTCGGCTACACCTTC
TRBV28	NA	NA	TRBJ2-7	CASRTGNSYEQYF	TGTGCCAGCAGGACCGGGAACTCCTACGAGCAGTACTTC
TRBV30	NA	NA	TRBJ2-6	CAWSGIPQLSSGANVLTF	TGTGCCTGGAGTGGTATCCCCCAATTGAGCTCTGGGGCCAACGTCCTGACTTTC